This section outlines one T cell receptor beta chain sequence together with its context. The entry originates in a study of blood T cell repertoires in COVID-19. In the study overall: Researchers got acute and convalescent COVID-19 samples from the United States, Italy and Spain. In each case, the material was cDNA or gDNA derived from T cells, B-cell-depleted T cells, or PBMCs.

Sequencing was performed with immunoSEQ multiplex PCR; in TCRdb, only in-frame clones are kept and a portion is missing. The sample includes about 140,000 clones, around 90% of them seen just once. The CDR3 has 14 residues. Germline CDR1 is MGHRA and CDR2 is YSYEKL. V was shortened by 4 bases and J by 1 base, with 10 bases between the two germline ends. Sequences were obtained from peripheral blood. This sequence joins TRBV4-1 and TRBJ1-2; no firm D call. This clonotype originated in a woman in her fifties or sixties with acute or convalescent COVID-19. Here the CDR3 reads CASSPPTNNYGYTF. The CDR3 DNA is TGCGCCAGCAGCCCCCCTACCAATAACTATGGCTACACCTTC.